The source of this T cell receptor beta chain is a study of T-cell memory formation after mild COVID-19. As for the study in general: The two donors had largely donor-specific TCR clusters. General study findings and limits: Chiefly within CM and EM were the contracting CD4+ clones; CD8+ ones were within EMRA. Pre-infection memory contained some responding clones, which suggested that cross-reactive memory had joined.

This clonotype was seen a handful of times. Its antigen is still unknown. The CDR3 sequence is 14 residues long. The V end was cut by 4 bases, the J end by 0 bases, with 9 bases between. The germline gives CDR1 SGDLS, CDR2 YYNGEE. TCRdb re-analysed the 5' RACE reads in MiXCR, keeping a single row per CDR3 protein. The data show around 310,000 distinct CDR3 sequences, roughly 13% seen once. The receptor comes from a man aged 18 to 30 who had mild COVID-19 (a few samples of this study predate the infection). Cell type and time point are not known. Sequencing was done on a sample of PBMCs or a T cell subset sorted from them (not recorded which). This chain links TRBV9 with TRBJ2-3; D ambiguous. In DNA, the CDR3 is TGTGCCAGCAGCTCGGTGAGCAGCACAGATACGCAGTATTTT. Residues: CASSSVSSTDTQYF. Based on the CDR3 plus reference TRBV9 and TRBJ2-3, the full variable domain is DSGVTQTPKHLITATGQRVTLRCSPRSGDLSVYWYQQSLDQGLQFLIQYYNGEERAKGNILERFSAQQFPDLHSELNLSSLELGDSALYFCASSSVSSTDTQYFGPGTRLTVL.